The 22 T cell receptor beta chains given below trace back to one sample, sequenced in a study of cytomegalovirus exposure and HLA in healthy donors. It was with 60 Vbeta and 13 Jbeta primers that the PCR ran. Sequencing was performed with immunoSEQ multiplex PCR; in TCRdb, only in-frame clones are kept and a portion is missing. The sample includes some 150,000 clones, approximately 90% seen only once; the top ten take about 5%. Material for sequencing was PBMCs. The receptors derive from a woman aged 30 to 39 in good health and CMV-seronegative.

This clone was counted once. CDR3 region: CASSPLPRASGSGVETQYF. The CDR3, as DNA: TGTGCCAGCTCACCACTTCCTAGGGCTAGCGGGAGTGGCGTGGAGACCCAGTACTTC. This sequence joins TRBV18 and TRBJ2-5, with 10 bases identical to TRBD2. This CDR3 contains 19 residues. V dropped 1 base and J dropped 5; count of bases not matched to a gene: 16. CDR1 KGHSH and CDR2 LQKENI come from the germline V gene.

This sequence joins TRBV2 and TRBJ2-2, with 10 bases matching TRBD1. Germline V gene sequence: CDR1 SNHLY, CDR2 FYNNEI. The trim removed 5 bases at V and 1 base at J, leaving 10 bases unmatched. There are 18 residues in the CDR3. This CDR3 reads CASSPQGTGALNTGELFF. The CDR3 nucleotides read TGTGCCAGCAGTCCACAAGGGACAGGGGCGTTGAACACCGGGGAGCTGTTTTTT.

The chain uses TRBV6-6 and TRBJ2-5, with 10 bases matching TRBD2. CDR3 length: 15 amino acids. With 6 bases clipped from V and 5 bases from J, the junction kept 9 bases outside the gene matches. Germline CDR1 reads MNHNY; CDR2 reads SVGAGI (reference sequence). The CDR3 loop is CASSHSGGARETQYF. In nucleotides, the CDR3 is TGTGCCAGCAGCCACAGCGGGGGGGCCCGTGAGACCCAGTACTTC.

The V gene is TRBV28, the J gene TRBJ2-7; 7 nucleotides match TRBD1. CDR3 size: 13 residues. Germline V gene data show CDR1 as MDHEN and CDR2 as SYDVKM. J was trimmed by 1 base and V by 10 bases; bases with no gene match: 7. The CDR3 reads CATHPGQSYEQYF. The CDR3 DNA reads TGTGCCACTCACCCGGGACAGTCCTACGAGCAGTACTTC. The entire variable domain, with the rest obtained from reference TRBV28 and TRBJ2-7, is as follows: DVKVTQSSRYLVKRTGEKVFLECVQDMDHENMFWYRQDPGLGLRLIYFSYDVKMKEKGDIPEGYSVSREKKERFSLILESASTNQTSMYLCATHPGQSYEQYFGPGTRLTVT.

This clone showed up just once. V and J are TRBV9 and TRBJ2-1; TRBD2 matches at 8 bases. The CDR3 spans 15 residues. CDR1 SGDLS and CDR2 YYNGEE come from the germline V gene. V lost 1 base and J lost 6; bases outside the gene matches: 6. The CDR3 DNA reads TGTGCCAGCAGCGTATCGGGGACTAGAGGCAATGAGCAGTTCTTC. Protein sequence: CASSVSGTRGNEQFF.

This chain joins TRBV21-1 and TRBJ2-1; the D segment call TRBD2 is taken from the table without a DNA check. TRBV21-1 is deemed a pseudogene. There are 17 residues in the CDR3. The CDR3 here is CASSPPRRITSYNEQFF. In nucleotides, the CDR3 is TGTGCCAGCAGCCCCCCTAGGCGGATTACCTCCTACAATGAGCAGTTCTTC.

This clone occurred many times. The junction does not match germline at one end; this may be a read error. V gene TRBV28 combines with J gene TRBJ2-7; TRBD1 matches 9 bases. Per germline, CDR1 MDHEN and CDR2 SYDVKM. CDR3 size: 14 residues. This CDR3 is CASSRDRESSEQYF. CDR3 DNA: TGTGCCAGCAGCCGGGACAGGGAGTCCTCCGAGCAGTACTTC.

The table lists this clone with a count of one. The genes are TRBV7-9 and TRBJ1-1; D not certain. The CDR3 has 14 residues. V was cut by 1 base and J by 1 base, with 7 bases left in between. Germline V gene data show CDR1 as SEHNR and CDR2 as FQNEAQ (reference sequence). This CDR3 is CASSLGQQNTEAFF. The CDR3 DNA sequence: TGTGCCAGCAGCTTAGGACAACAGAACACTGAAGCTTTCTTT.

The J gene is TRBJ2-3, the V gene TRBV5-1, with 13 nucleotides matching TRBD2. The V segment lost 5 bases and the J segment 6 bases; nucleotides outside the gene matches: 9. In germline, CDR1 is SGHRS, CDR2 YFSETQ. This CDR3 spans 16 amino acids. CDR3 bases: TGCGCCAGCAGAAATACGACTAGCGGGAGGTACGATACGCAGTATTTT. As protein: CASRNTTSGRYDTQYF.

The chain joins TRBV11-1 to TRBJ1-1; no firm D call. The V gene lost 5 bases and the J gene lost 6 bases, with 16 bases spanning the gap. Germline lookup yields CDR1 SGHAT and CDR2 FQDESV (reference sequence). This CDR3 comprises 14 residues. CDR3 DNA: TGTGCCAGCAGCCCCCGGAGGAGCTTGGCTGAAGCTTTCTTT. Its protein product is CASSPRRSLAEAFF.

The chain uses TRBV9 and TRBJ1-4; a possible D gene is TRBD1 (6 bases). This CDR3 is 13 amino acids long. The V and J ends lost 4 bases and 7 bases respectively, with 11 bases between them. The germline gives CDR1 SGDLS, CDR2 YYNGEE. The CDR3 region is CASSTGFSEKLFF. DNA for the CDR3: TGTGCCAGCAGCACAGGGTTCTCTGAAAAACTGTTTTTT. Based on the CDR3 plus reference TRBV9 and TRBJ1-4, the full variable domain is DSGVTQTPKHLITATGQRVTLRCSPRSGDLSVYWYQQSLDQGLQFLIQYYNGEERAKGNILERFSAQQFPDLHSELNLSSLELGDSALYFCASSTGFSEKLFFGSGTQLSVL.

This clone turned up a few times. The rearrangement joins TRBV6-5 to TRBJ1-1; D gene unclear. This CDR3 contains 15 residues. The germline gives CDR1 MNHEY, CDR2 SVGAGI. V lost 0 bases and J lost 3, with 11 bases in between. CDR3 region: CASSYSYTVDTEAFF. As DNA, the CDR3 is TGTGCCAGCAGTTACTCATACACAGTCGACACTGAAGCTTTCTTT.

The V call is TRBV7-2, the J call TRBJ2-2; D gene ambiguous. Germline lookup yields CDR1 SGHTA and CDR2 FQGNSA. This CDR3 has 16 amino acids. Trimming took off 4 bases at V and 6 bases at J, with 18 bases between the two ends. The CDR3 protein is CASSSLFRSEAGELFF. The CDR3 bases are TGTGCCAGCAGCTCTCTTTTCCGGAGTGAAGCCGGGGAGCTGTTTTTT.

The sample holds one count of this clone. The CDR3 is CASSFPGSLETQYF. The CDR3, as DNA: TGCGCCAGCAGCTTTCCAGGTTCGCTGGAGACCCAGTACTTC. V is TRBV5-1 and J is TRBJ2-5; D gene ambiguous. The CDR3 has 14 amino acids. Deletions cut 2 bases from V and 5 bases from J, with 13 bases between. Germline CDR1 is SGHRS and CDR2 is YFSETQ.

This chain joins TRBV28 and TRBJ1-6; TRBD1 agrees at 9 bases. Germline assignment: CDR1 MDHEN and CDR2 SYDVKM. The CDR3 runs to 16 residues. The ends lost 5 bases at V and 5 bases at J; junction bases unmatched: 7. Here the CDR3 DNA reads TGTGCCAGCAGTCTGACTGGGACAGGGCATAATTCACCCCTCCACTTT. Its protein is CASSLTGTGHNSPLHF.

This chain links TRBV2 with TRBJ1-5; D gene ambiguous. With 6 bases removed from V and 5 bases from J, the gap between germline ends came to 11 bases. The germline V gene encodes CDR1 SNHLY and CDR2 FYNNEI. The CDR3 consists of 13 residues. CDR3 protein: CASRLFRDQPQHF. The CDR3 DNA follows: TGTGCCAGCAGGTTGTTCCGGGATCAGCCCCAGCATTTT. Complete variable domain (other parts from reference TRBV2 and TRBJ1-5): EPEVTQTPSHQVTQMGQEVILRCVPISNHLYFYWYRQILGQKVEFLVSFYNNEISEKSEIFDDQFSVERPDGSNFTLKIRSTKLEDSAMYFCASRLFRDQPQHFGDGTRLSIL.

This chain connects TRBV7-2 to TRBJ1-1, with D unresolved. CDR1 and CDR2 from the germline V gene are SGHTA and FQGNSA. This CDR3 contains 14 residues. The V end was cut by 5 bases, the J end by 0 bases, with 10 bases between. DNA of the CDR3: TGTGCCAGCAGCCCGACATACATGAACACTGAAGCTTTCTTT. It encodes CASSPTYMNTEAFF.

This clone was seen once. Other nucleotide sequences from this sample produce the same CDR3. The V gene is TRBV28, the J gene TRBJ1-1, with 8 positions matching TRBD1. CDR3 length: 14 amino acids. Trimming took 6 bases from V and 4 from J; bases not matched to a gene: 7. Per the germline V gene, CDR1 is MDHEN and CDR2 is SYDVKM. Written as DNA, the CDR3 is TGTGCCAGCAGATACCAGGGGGCGGGCACTGAAGCTTTCTTT. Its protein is CASRYQGAGTEAFF. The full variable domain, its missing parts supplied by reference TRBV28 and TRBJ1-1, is DVKVTQSSRYLVKRTGEKVFLECVQDMDHENMFWYRQDPGLGLRLIYFSYDVKMKEKGDIPEGYSVSREKKERFSLILESASTNQTSMYLCASRYQGAGTEAFFGQGTRLTVV.

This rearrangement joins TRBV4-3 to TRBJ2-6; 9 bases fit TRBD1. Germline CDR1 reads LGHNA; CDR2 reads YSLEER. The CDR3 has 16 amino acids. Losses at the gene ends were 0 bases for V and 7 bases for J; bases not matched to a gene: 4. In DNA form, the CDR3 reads TGCGCCAGCAGCCAAGATTCGACAGGGGGAGCCAACGTCCTGACTTTC. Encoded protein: CASSQDSTGGANVLTF.

The CDR3 nucleotides are TGTGCCAGCAGTCCGGCTGGACAGGGGAGGGCAGAGACCCAGTACTTC. Translating it yields CASSPAGQGRAETQYF. The chain uses TRBV25-1 and TRBJ2-5, with TRBD1 matching over 9 bases. The CDR3 sequence is 16 residues long. Per the germline V gene, CDR1 is MGHDK and CDR2 is SYGVNS. V dropped 5 bases and J dropped 4; count of bases not matched to a gene: 11.

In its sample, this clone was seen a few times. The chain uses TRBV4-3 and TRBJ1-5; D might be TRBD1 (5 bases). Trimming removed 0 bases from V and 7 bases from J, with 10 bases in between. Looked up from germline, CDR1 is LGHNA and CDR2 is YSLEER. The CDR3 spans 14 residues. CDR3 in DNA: TGCGCCAGCAGCCAAGATGGGGGGATACAGCCCCAGCATTTT. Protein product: CASSQDGGIQPQHF.

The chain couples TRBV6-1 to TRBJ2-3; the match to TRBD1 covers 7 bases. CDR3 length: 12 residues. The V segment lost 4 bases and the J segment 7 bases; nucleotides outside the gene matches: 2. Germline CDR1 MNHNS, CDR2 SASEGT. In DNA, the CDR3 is TGTGCCAGCAGTGGGGGACAGCATACGCAGTATTTT. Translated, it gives CASSGGQHTQYF.